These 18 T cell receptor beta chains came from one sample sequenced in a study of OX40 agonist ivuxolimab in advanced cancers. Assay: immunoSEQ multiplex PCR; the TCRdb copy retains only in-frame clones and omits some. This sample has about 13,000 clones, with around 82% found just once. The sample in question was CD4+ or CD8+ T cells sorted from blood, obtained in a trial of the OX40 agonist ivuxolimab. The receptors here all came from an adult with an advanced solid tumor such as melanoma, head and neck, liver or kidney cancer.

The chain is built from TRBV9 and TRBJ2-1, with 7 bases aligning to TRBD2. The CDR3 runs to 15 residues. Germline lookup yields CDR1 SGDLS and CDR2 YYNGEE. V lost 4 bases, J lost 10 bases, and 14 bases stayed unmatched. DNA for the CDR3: TGTGCCAGCAGCCCCCGGCGGGACTACCTTCGGGAGCAGTTCTTC. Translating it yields CASSPRRDYLREQFF.

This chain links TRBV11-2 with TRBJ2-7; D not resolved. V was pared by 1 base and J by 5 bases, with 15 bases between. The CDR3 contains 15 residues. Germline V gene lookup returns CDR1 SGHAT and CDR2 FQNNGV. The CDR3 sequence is CASSLAPNLDHEQYF. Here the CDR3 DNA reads TGTGCCAGCAGCTTAGCTCCGAACCTCGACCACGAGCAGTACTTC.

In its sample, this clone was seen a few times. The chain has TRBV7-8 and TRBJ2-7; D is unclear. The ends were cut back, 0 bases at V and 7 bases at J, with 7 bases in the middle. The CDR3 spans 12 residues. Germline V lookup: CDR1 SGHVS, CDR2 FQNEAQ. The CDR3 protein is CASSLANGEQYF. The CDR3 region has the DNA TGTGCCAGCAGCTTAGCGAACGGGGAGCAGTACTTC.

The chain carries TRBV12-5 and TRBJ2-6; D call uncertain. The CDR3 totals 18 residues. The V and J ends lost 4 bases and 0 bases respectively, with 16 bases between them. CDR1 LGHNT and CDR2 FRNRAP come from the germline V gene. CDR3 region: CASGSPGHRPSGANVLTF. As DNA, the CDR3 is TGTGCTAGTGGTTCCCCGGGCCACAGACCCTCTGGGGCCAACGTCCTGACTTTC.

In DNA form, the CDR3 reads TGTGCCAGTAGATCCCGAACGAGGGACGAGCAGTACTTC. Protein product: CASRSRTRDEQYF. The chain has TRBV19 and TRBJ2-7, with a tentative D call TRBD2 (5 bases). Germline values: CDR1 LNHDA, CDR2 SQIVND (reference sequence). V shed 6 bases and J shed 5 bases, with 14 bases lying between them. The CDR3 totals 13 residues.

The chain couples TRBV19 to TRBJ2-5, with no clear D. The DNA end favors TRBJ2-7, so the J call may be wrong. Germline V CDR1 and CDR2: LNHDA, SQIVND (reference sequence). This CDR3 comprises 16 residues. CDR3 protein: CASSIEGFRPYYEQYF. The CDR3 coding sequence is TGTGCCAGTAGTATAGAAGGTTTCAGGCCGTACTACGAGCAGTACTTC.

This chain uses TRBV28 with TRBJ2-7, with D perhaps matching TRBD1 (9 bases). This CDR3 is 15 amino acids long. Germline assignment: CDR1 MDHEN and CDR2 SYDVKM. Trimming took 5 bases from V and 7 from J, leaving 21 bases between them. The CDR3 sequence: CASSPRTGVAGEQYF. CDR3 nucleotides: TGTGCCAGCAGTCCCCGGACAGGGGTAGCGGGGGAGCAGTACTTC.

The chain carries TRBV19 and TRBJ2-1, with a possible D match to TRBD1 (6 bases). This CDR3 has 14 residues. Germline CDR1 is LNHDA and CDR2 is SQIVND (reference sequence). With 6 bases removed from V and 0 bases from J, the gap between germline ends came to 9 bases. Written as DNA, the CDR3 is TGTGCCAGTAGACAGGGCCGCTCCTACAATGAGCAGTTCTTC. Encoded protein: CASRQGRSYNEQFF.

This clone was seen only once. The CDR3 region is CASSLRLAGVVEQYF. CDR3 in DNA: TGTGCCAGCAGTTTAAGACTAGCGGGAGTGGTGGAGCAGTACTTC. V and J are TRBV28 and TRBJ2-7; 12 bases line up with TRBD2. Germline CDR1 MDHEN, CDR2 SYDVKM. The CDR3 runs 15 residues. Trimming cost V 2 bases and J 7 bases; bases outside gene matches: 6. The full variable domain, its missing parts supplied by reference TRBV28 and TRBJ2-7, is DVKVTQSSRYLVKRTGEKVFLECVQDMDHENMFWYRQDPGLGLRLIYFSYDVKMKEKGDIPEGYSVSREKKERFSLILESASTNQTSMYLCASSLRLAGVVEQYFGPGTRLTVT.

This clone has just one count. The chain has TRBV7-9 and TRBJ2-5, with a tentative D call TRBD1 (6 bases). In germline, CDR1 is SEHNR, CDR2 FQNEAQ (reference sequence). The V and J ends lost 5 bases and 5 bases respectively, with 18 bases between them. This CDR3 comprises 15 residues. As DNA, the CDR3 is TGTGCCAGCAGCCGACAGGATACTTCTAGGGAGACCCAGTACTTC. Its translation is CASSRQDTSRETQYF.

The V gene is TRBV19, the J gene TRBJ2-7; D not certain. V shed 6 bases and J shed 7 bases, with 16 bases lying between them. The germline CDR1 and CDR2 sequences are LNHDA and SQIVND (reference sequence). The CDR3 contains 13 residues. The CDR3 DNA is TGTGCCAGTAGAGACAAGGGTGTCATTGAGCAGTACTTC. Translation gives CASRDKGVIEQYF.

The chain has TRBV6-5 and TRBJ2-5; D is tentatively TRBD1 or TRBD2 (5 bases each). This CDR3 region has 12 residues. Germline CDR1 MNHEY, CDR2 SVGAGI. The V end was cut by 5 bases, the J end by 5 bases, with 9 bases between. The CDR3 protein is CASSGGGETQYF. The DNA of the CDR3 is TGTGCCAGCAGTGGGGGTGGGGAGACCCAGTACTTC.

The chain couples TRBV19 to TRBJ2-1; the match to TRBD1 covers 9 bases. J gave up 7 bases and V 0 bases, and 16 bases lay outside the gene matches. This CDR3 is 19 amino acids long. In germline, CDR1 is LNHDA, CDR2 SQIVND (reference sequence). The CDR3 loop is CASSIDPYEDRGILNEQFF. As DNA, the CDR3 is TGTGCCAGTAGTATAGATCCATACGAGGACAGGGGAATTTTGAATGAGCAGTTCTTC.

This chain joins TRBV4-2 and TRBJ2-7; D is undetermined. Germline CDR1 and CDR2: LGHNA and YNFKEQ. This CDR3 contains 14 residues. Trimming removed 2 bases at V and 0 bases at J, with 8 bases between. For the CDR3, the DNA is TGTGCCAGCAGCCAAACGGTAATCTCCTACGAGCAGTACTTC. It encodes CASSQTVISYEQYF.

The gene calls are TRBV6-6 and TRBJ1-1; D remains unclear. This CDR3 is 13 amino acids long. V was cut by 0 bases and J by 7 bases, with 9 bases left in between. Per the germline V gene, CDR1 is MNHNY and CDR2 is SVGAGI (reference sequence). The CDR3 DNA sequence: TGTGCCAGCAGTTACTCGAAGAGGCTTGAAGCTTTCTTT. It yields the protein CASSYSKRLEAFF.

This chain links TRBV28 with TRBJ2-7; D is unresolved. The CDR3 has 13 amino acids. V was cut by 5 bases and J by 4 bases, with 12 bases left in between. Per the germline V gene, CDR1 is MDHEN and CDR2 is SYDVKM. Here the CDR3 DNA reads TGTGCCAGCAGTGATTACATGAGATACGAGCAGTACTTC. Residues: CASSDYMRYEQYF.

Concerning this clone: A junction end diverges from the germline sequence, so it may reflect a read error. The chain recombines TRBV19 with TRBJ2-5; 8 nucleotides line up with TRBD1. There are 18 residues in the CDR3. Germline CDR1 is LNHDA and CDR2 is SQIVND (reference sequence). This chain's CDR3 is CANSMEVWGDRYQETQYF. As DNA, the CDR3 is TGTGCCAATAGTATGGAGGTCTGGGGGGACAGGTACCAAGAGACCCAGTACTTC.

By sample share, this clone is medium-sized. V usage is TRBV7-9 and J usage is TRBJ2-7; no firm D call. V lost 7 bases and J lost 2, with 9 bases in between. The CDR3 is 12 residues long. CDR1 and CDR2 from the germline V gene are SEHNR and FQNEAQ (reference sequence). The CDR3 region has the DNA TGTGCCAGCACCACTGGGGCCTACGAGCAGTACTTC. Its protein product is CASTTGAYEQYF.